A selection of T cell receptor beta chains follows, all from one sample in a study of T cells in Graves' hyperthyroidism and ophthalmopathy. MiXCR, run by TCRdb on the multiplex PCR reads, gives a single entry per CDR3 protein. This sample has around 180,000 distinct CDR3 sequences; over 15% occur once, and the top ten carry 25% to 35%. The specimen sequenced was blood. These receptor sequences come from a woman aged 50 to 60 with Graves' hyperthyroidism. CDR3s include the opening cysteine and the closing phenylalanine or tryptophan. The D gene is left open where the match is weak. Clone size is stated in some rows and not others, as once, few, many or a class when expanded.

>TRBV7-9|TRBJ1-2|few|.
CASSRDHLGYGYTF
TGTGCCAGCAGCCGAGACCATCTAGGCTATGGCTACACCTTC
>TRBV19|TRBJ1-5|many|.
CASSDPGKGNQPQHF
TGTGCCAGTAGTGACCCGGGAAAAGGCAATCAGCCCCAGCATTTT
>TRBV11-3|TRBJ2-1|many|.
CASSLDTRHEQFF
TGTGCCAGCAGCTTAGATACGAGGCATGAGCAGTTCTTC
>TRBV5-1|TRBJ1-5|few|TRBD1
CASSPPGQGTHDSNQPQHF
TGCGCCAGCAGCCCCCCGGGACAGGGAACTCATGATAGCAATCAGCCCCAGCATTTT
>TRBV6-1|TRBJ2-5|.|TRBD2
CASSPSGRRETQYF
TGTGCCAGCAGCCCTAGCGGGAGAAGGGAGACCCAGTACTTC
>TRBV11-2|TRBJ2-7|few|TRBD1
CASSSPDRGLYEQYF
TGTGCCAGCAGCTCCCCGGACAGGGGACTCTACGAGCAGTACTTC
>TRBV2|TRBJ2-3|many|TRBD1
CASSRTGGAFTDTQYF
TGTGCCAGCAGCCGAACAGGGGGCGCATTCACAGATACGCAGTATTTT
>TRBV20-1|TRBJ2-5|.|.
CSARVPGLIRAQYF
TGCAGTGCTAGAGTCCCCGGACTAATCCGAGCCCAGTACTTC
>TRBV5-1|TRBJ1-4|.|TRBD1
CASSLAPIRDRNEKLFF
TGCGCCAGCAGCTTGGCACCAATCCGGGACAGAAATGAAAAACTGTTTTTT
>TRBV6-1|TRBJ1-6|few|TRBD1
CASRRTGTYNSPLHF
TGTGCCAGCAGGAGGACAGGGACTTATAATTCACCCCTCCACTTT
>TRBV7-6|TRBJ1-1|many|.
CASSTTLGGTEAFF
TGTGCCAGCAGCACAACATTGGGGGGCACTGAAGCTTTCTTT
>TRBV7-9|TRBJ1-1|many|.
CASSLALKTEAFF
TGTGCCAGCAGCTTAGCTCTGAAGACTGAAGCTTTCTTT
>TRBV20-1|TRBJ1-6|.|.
CSASIGPNSPLHF
TGCAGTGCTAGTATTGGACCTAATTCACCCCTCCACTTT
>TRBV12-3/TRBV12-4|TRBJ2-7|.|TRBD2
CASRTRGGPDYEQYF
TGTGCCAGCAGAACTCGGGGAGGGCCAGACTACGAGCAGTACTTC
>TRBV19|TRBJ2-1|.|TRBD2
CASSRGGSSHNEQFF
TGTGCCAGTAGCCGGGGGGGTAGTTCCCACAATGAGCAGTTCTTC
>TRBV9|TRBJ1-1|many|.
CASSRDTSAEAFF
TGTGCCAGCAGCCGGGACACCAGCGCTGAAGCTTTCTTT
>TRBV18|TRBJ1-4|many|.
CASSSKAGNEKLFF
TGTGCCAGCTCGTCCAAGGCAGGGAATGAAAAACTGTTTTTT
>TRBV19|TRBJ1-2|few|.
CATLGGGSNYGYTF
TGTGCCACCCTAGGAGGGGGATCTAACTATGGCTACACCTTC
>TRBV6-4|TRBJ2-2|.|TRBD1
CASSDGGQGIGELFF
TGTGCCAGCAGTGACGGGGGACAGGGTATCGGGGAGCTGTTTTTT
>TRBV5-5|TRBJ2-7|many|.
CASSFGQRPYEQYF
TGTGCCAGCAGCTTTGGACAGCGGCCCTACGAGCAGTACTTC
>TRBV7-2|TRBJ1-5|many|.
CASSLEVHQPQHF
TGTGCCAGCAGCTTAGAGGTCCATCAGCCCCAGCATTTT
>TRBV18|TRBJ2-1|.|TRBD2
CASSPGGDGLHNEQFF
TGTGCCAGCTCACCAGGGGGGGACGGTCTCCACAATGAGCAGTTCTTC
>TRBV5-1|TRBJ1-1|many|.
CASSLSSSNTEAFF
TGCGCCAGCAGCTTGTCCAGCTCTAACACTGAAGCTTTCTTT
>TRBV12-3/TRBV12-4|TRBJ1-1|many|.
CASSFGRRMNTEAFF
TGTGCCAGCAGTTTCGGCCGGCGGATGAACACTGAAGCTTTCTTT
>TRBV20-1|TRBJ1-3|many|.
CSLVGGGDSTIYF
TGCAGCCTAGTCGGAGGGGGTGATTCAACCATATATTTT
>TRBV28|TRBJ1-4|many|.
CASSSILDEKLFF
TGTGCCAGCAGCTCTATACTAGATGAAAAACTGTTTTTT
>TRBV28|TRBJ1-1|.|.
CASSLAQEIEAFF
TGTGCCAGCAGTTTAGCCCAGGAAATTGAAGCTTTCTTT
>TRBV6-5|TRBJ1-1|few|.
CASSYSKRGGNTEAFF
TGTGCCAGCAGTTACTCGAAACGGGGCGGGAACACTGAAGCTTTCTTT
>TRBV7-2|TRBJ1-5|many|.
CASSFRQGNQPQHF
TGTGCCAGCAGCTTTAGACAGGGCAATCAGCCCCAGCATTTT
>TRBV5-1|TRBJ1-1|many|.
CASSLWAITEAFF
TGCGCCAGCAGCTTGTGGGCAATTACTGAAGCTTTCTTT
>TRBV6-1|TRBJ2-7|many|.
CASSEWTDPYEQYF
TGTGCCAGCAGTGAATGGACCGACCCCTACGAGCAGTACTTC
>TRBV11-2|TRBJ2-4|many|.
CASSFRPEGYIQYF
TGTGCCAGCAGCTTCAGACCAGAGGGGTACATTCAGTACTTC
>TRBV9|TRBJ2-1|many|.
CASSGGGRGYNEQFF
TGTGCCAGCAGCGGGGGGGGCCGCGGCTACAATGAGCAGTTCTTC
>TRBV7-9|TRBJ2-3|many|.
CASSLSETQYF
TGTGCCAGCAGCTTAAGTGAGACGCAGTATTTT
>TRBV28|TRBJ2-7|many|TRBD2
CASSFGLAGAFSYEQYF
TGTGCCAGCAGTTTTGGACTAGCGGGGGCCTTCTCCTACGAGCAGTACTTC
>TRBV7-3|TRBJ1-1|.|.
CAGSSNQNTEAFF
TGTGCCGGCAGCTCCAACCAGAACACTGAAGCTTTCTTT
>TRBV4-2|TRBJ2-7|.|.
CASSQGEARGVSYEQYF
TGTGCCAGCAGCCAAGGGGAGGCCAGGGGGGTTTCCTACGAGCAGTACTTC
>TRBV15|TRBJ1-6|many|TRBD1
CATSPRVKTGVSPLHF
TGTGCCACCAGCCCTCGCGTTAAGACAGGGGTGTCACCCCTCCACTTT
>TRBV19|TRBJ1-2|many|.
CASTENGFNYGYTF
TGTGCCAGTACCGAAAACGGGTTCAACTATGGCTACACCTTC
>TRBV6-1|TRBJ1-1|few|.
CASRLQGNTEAFF
TGTGCCAGCAGACTACAGGGCAACACTGAAGCTTTCTTT
>TRBV5-5|TRBJ2-5|many|.
CASSLEGRETQYF
TGTGCCAGCAGCTTGGAGGGCCGGGAGACCCAGTACTTC
>TRBV14|TRBJ2-7|.|TRBD1
CASSHPGQGQYEQYF
TGTGCCAGCAGCCATCCGGGACAGGGGCAATACGAGCAGTACTTC
>TRBV20-1|TRBJ2-1|.|TRBD1
CSAPSDRGGNEQFF
TGCAGTGCTCCATCGGACAGGGGGGGAAATGAGCAGTTCTTC
>TRBV18|TRBJ1-1|many|.
CASSPNREKVVGTEAFF
TGTGCCAGCTCACCAAACCGGGAGAAGGTTGTGGGCACTGAAGCTTTCTTT
>TRBV7-3|TRBJ2-2|many|.
CASSSGLRGNTGELFF
TGTGCCAGCAGCTCGGGGTTGCGGGGGAACACCGGGGAGCTGTTTTTT
>TRBV28|TRBJ1-6|many|.
CATSGVSLHF
TGTGCCACCTCGGGGGTTTCCCTCCACTTT
>TRBV29-1|TRBJ2-1|many|.
CSAAIAQILIF
TGCAGCGCCGCCATAGCACAAATTCTAATCTTC